This TCR beta chain was obtained from a study of blood T cell repertoires in COVID-19. Some clones are missing from TCRdb's copy, which holds only in-frame ones; the method was immunoSEQ multiplex PCR. The table has hundreds of thousands of clones, approximately 87% seen once; the top ten hold around 7.8%. Trimming took off 5 bases at V and 4 bases at J, with 14 bases between the two ends. Germline values: CDR1 SGHAT, CDR2 FQNNGV. The CDR3 has 14 residues. What was sequenced was peripheral blood. The rearrangement uses TRBV11-2 and TRBJ2-5; a weak D match, TRBD1 (5 bases). The sequence was collected from a human donor in a cohort sampled during active COVID-19. For the CDR3, the DNA is TGTGCCAGCAGCCATCGCCAGGGAAGAGAGACCCAGTACTTC. As protein: CASSHRQGRETQYF.